This TCR beta chain was captured in a study of human T cells and chemical hapten exposure. Looking at the study overall: There were weekly diphenylcyclopropenone doses to the scalp for patients throughout the approximately 24-week study.

The CDR3 covers 12 residues. V gave up 8 bases and J gave up 4 bases, with 8 bases separating them. The germline gives CDR1 SGHVS, CDR2 FNYEAQ. TCRdb independently ran MiXCR on the RACE reads; one entry per CDR3 protein. The table includes roughly 200,000 distinct CDR3 sequences, approximately 20% detected once. Documented time point: patch test 1, 2 weeks after DPC sensitization. The treatment: therapeutic diphenylcyclopropenone sensitization with weekly scalp DPC. The chain combines TRBV7-6 with TRBJ2-2, with D unresolved. This material consisted of whole blood, taken in connection with sensitization to the hapten diphenylcyclopropenone (DPC). The TCR originated in a woman in her forties or fifties with alopecia areata. Some clones in this sample may be carry-over from other donors' samples. Written as DNA, the CDR3 is TGTGCCAGCGGCGGAGTCACCGGGGAGCTGTTTTTT. Translated: CASGGVTGELFF. The complete variable domain, with remaining parts taken from reference TRBV7-6 and TRBJ2-2, reads GAGVSQSPRYKVTKRGQDVALRCDPISGHVSLYWYRQALGQGPEFLTYFNYEAQQDKSGLPNDRFSAERPEGSISTLTIQRTEQRDSAMYRCASGGVTGELFFGEGSRLTVL.